These 19 T cell receptor beta chains were all obtained from the same sample, sequenced in a study of beta chain features in type 1 diabetes. All of the isolated RNA was reverse transcribed, so expressed TCRB transcripts were sequenced. Method: immunoSEQ multiplex PCR; TCRdb's copy keeps in-frame clones and lacks some. The repertoire has fewer than 900,000 clones, 15% to 20% of them found once; the top ten carry 0.02% to 0.025%. Sequencing was carried out using naive CD4+ T cells from blood. All receptors come from a woman under 30 in good health.

The V call is TRBV6-5, the J call TRBJ2-7; D possibly corresponds to TRBD1 (5 bases). The CDR3 totals 14 residues. In germline, CDR1 is MNHEY, CDR2 SVGAGI. The V end lost 5 bases, the J end lost 4 bases, and 15 bases lay between the germline ends. As DNA, the CDR3 is TGTGCCAGCAGTGTGGGGCAGGGTGGGTACGAGCAGTACTTC. This sequence encodes CASSVGQGGYEQYF.

This clone has a handful of counts. This chain links TRBV5-6 with TRBJ2-1; D is undetermined. Between the trimmed V and J ends, which lost 4 bases and 15 bases, there was a span of 20 bases. The CDR3 runs 13 residues. Germline V gene sequence: CDR1 SGHDT, CDR2 YYEEEE. The CDR3 DNA reads TGTGCCAGCAGCCGGGCCGGACCCGGAAGGCGGTTCTTC. Residues: CASSRAGPGRRFF.

The V call is TRBV18, the J call TRBJ1-5; D unresolved. The CDR3 runs to 14 residues. The V end lost 6 bases, the J end lost 2 bases, and 11 bases lay between the germline ends. CDR1 KGHSH and CDR2 LQKENI come from the germline V gene. This CDR3 is CASSTGFGNQPQHF. In nucleotides, the CDR3 is TGTGCCAGCTCGACGGGGTTTGGCAATCAGCCCCAGCATTTT.

The chain is built from TRBV9 and TRBJ2-3; D is unclear. The CDR3 is made up of 17 amino acids. The germline V gene encodes CDR1 SGDLS and CDR2 YYNGEE. Trimming took off 0 bases at V and 2 bases at J, with 16 bases between the two ends. Written as DNA, the CDR3 is TGTGCCAGCAGCGTAGGGCAGAAGATTGCACCCACAGATACGCAGTATTTT. Translating gives CASSVGQKIAPTDTQYF.

Worth noting for this clone: The junction differs from germline at one of its ends, possibly a read error. The chain carries TRBV7-2 and TRBJ2-3; D might be TRBD2 (6 bases). This CDR3 region has 13 residues. In germline, CDR1 is SGHTA, CDR2 FQGNSA. CDR3 in amino acids: CASSSAVAEPVSF. In DNA, the CDR3 is TGTGCCAGCAGCTCTGCGGTAGCGGAACCGGTTTCTTTT.

The V gene is TRBV9, the J gene TRBJ2-1; the D is unclear. The CDR3 is 16 residues long. Germline loops: CDR1 SGDLS, CDR2 YYNGEE. V was pared by 0 bases and J by 1 base, with 11 bases between. The CDR3 sequence is CASSVGGGLSYNEQFF. DNA of the CDR3: TGTGCCAGCAGCGTAGGAGGTGGCTTATCCTACAATGAGCAGTTCTTC. The full variable domain, completed using reference TRBV9 and TRBJ2-1, is DSGVTQTPKHLITATGQRVTLRCSPRSGDLSVYWYQQSLDQGLQFLIQYYNGEERAKGNILERFSAQQFPDLHSELNLSSLELGDSALYFCASSVGGGLSYNEQFFGPGTRLTVL.

This clone was picked up many times. V is TRBV13 and J is TRBJ2-3; TRBD2 might be the D (6 bases). The CDR3 extends over 11 amino acids. Germline loops: CDR1 PRHDT, CDR2 FYEKMQ (reference sequence). V was cut by 11 bases and J by 8 bases, with 14 bases left in between. The CDR3 DNA is TGTGCCTGCGGTAGCGGACGTACGCAGTATTTT. Translated: CACGSGRTQYF.

There are a few counts of this clone. The chain has TRBV6-5 and TRBJ1-1, with D uncertain. Trimming stripped 0 bases from V and 8 bases from J, with 13 bases between. CDR1 is MNHEY and CDR2 is SVGAGI in the germline V gene. The CDR3 covers 14 residues. The CDR3 protein is CASSYSMGLTEAFF. CDR3 bases: TGTGCCAGCAGTTACTCAATGGGGTTGACCGAAGCTTTCTTT.

The V gene is TRBV7-2, the J gene TRBJ1-1; no clear D gene. V was shortened by 6 bases and J by 3 bases, with 8 bases between the two germline ends. The CDR3 extends over 12 amino acids. The germline gives CDR1 SGHTA, CDR2 FQGNSA. CDR3 DNA: TGTGCCAGCAGTCCTTTATACACTGAAGCTTTCTTT. Encoded protein: CASSPLYTEAFF.

This clone has a handful of counts. This chain links TRBV4-3 with TRBJ2-1; D remains ambiguous. The germline V gene encodes CDR1 LGHNA and CDR2 YSLEER. The CDR3 is made up of 16 amino acids. The V end was cut by 0 bases, the J end by 2 bases, with 11 bases between. The CDR3: CASSQDSRRAYNEQFF. The CDR3 bases are TGCGCCAGCAGCCAAGATTCCCGACGCGCCTACAATGAGCAGTTCTTC.

This clone was seen more than once but under ten times. The chain uses TRBV5-1 and TRBJ2-1; tentatively, D is TRBD2 (6 bases). The germline V gene has CDR1 SGHRS and CDR2 YFSETQ. CDR3 length equals 14 residues. The V gene lost 3 bases and the J gene lost 9 bases, with 16 bases spanning the gap. CDR3 sequence reads: CASSSGPGTGEQFF. The CDR3, as DNA: TGCGCCAGCAGCTCCGGACCGGGGACTGGTGAGCAGTTCTTC.

The chain links TRBV4-3 to TRBJ2-7; possible D gene TRBD2, 6 bases. The CDR3 runs 17 residues. The germline V gene has CDR1 LGHNA and CDR2 YSLEER. V lost 5 bases and J 4 bases, leaving 24 bases between the germline ends. CDR3 protein: CASSYHSPPGDSYEQYF. The DNA for the CDR3 is TGCGCCAGCAGCTACCACAGTCCCCCGGGGGATAGTTACGAGCAGTACTTC.

There are a few counts of this clone. The chain links TRBV5-1 to TRBJ2-3, with 10 bases that match TRBD2. CDR3 size: 15 residues. The germline gives CDR1 SGHRS, CDR2 YFSETQ. Unmatched junction bases numbered 8, after V lost 4 bases and J lost 6 bases. As DNA, the CDR3 is TGCGCCAGCAGCGGTCTAGCGGGAGTCATGGATACGCAGTATTTT. Protein sequence: CASSGLAGVMDTQYF.

There are a few counts of this clone. The chain combines TRBV5-1 with TRBJ2-7; 10 bases fit TRBD2. V dropped 4 bases and J dropped 1; count of bases not matched to a gene: 11. The CDR3 loop spans 17 amino acids. Germline V gene data show CDR1 as SGHRS and CDR2 as YFSETQ. The CDR3 DNA sequence: TGCGCCAGCAGCCAAACGCTTATAGCGGGAGGATCCTACGAGCAGTACTTC. Amino acids: CASSQTLIAGGSYEQYF.

This clone was counted between two and nine times. The chain couples TRBV2 to TRBJ2-5, with 7 bases fitting TRBD2. Trimming cost V 5 bases and J 3 bases; bases outside gene matches: 3. The CDR3 runs 13 residues. CDR1 is SNHLY and CDR2 is FYNNEI in the germline V gene. The CDR3, as DNA: TGTGCCAGCAGTCTCCTAGCGGAAGAGACCCAGTACTTC. Translated: CASSLLAEETQYF.

The V gene is TRBV29-1, the J gene TRBJ1-4; tentatively, D is TRBD1 (5 bases). The V end lost 6 bases, the J end lost 7 bases, and 15 bases lay between the germline ends. CDR1 and CDR2 from the germline V gene are SQVTM and ANQGSEA. CDR3 length: 13 residues. The CDR3 bases are TGCAGCGTCCGGGGCCGGGACGGTGAAAAACTGTTTTTT. Its protein is CSVRGRDGEKLFF.

A few counts support this clone. The chain has TRBV27 and TRBJ1-2, with D maybe TRBD1 (6 bases). Germline-derived CDR1 and CDR2 are MNHEY and SMNVEV (reference sequence). V was cut by 0 bases and J by 4 bases, with 15 bases left in between. CDR3 length equals 16 residues. The CDR3 region has the DNA TGTGCCAGCAGTTTATCGATAACAGGGAGCTTCTATGGCTACACCTTC. Translated, it gives CASSLSITGSFYGYTF.

V usage is TRBV29-1 and J usage is TRBJ1-2, with 9 bases that match TRBD1. With 7 bases clipped from V and 4 bases from J, the junction kept 10 bases outside the gene matches. The V gene's germline CDR1 is SQVTM and CDR2 ANQGSEA. The CDR3 has 14 amino acids. Written as DNA, the CDR3 is TGCAGCGGCGGTGACAGGGGGGGATCCTATGGCTACACCTTC. Its translation: CSGGDRGGSYGYTF.

The V call is TRBV28, the J call TRBJ1-1; D unclear. Germline CDR1 MDHEN, CDR2 SYDVKM. Deletions cut 6 bases from V and 11 bases from J, with 13 bases between. There are 11 residues in the CDR3. The CDR3 nucleotides are TGTGCCAGCAGCATCTTAGGGAAGGCTTTCTTT. Its translation: CASSILGKAFF.